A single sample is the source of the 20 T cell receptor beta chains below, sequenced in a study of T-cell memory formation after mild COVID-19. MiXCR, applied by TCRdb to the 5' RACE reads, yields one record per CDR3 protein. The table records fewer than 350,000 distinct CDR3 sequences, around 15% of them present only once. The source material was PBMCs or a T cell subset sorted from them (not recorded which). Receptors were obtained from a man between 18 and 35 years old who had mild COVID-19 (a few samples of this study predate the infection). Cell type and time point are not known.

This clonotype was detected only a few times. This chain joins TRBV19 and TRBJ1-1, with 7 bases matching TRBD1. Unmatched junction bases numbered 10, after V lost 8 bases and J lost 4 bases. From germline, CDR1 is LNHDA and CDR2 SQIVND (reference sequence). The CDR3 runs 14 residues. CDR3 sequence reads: CASLSGGLSTEAFF. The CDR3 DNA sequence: TGTGCCAGTTTATCAGGGGGTTTAAGCACTGAAGCTTTCTTT.

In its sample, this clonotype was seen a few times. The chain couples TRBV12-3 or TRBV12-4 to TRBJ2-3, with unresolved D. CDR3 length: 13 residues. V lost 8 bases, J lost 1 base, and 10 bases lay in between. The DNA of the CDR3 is TGTGCCAGCGCCTCTTTGGGCACAGATACGCAGTATTTT. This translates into CASASLGTDTQYF.

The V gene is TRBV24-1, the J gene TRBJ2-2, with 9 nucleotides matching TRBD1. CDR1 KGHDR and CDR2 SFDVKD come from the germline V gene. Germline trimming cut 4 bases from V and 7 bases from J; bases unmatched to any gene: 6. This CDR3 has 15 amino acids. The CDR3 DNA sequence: TGTGCCACCAGTGACTTACAGGGGGCTAGCGGGGAGCTGTTTTTT. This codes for CATSDLQGASGELFF.

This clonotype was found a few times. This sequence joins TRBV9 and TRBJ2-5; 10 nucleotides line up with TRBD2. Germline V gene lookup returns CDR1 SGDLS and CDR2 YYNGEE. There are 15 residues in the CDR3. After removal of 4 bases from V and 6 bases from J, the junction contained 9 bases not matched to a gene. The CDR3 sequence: CASSPQRGGRQTQYF. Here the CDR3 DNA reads TGTGCCAGCAGCCCACAGCGGGGGGGCCGACAGACCCAGTACTTC.

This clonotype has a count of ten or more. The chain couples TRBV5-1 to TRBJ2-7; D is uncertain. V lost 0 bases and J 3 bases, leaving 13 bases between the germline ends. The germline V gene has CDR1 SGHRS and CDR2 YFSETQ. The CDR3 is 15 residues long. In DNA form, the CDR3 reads TGCGCCAGCAGCTTGGCCATACTGACGGACTACGAGCAGTACTTC. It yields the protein CASSLAILTDYEQYF.

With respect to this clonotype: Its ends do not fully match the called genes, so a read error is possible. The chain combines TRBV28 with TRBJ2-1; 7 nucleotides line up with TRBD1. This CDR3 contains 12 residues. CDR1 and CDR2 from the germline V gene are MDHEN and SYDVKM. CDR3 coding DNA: TGTGCCAGCACTTTAGGGGGCCATGAGCAGTTCTTC. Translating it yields CASTLGGHEQFF.

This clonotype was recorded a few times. This chain's CDR3 is CASSPAARVTGNTIYF. CDR3 coding DNA: TGTGCCAGCTCACCCGCCGCAAGGGTCACTGGAAACACCATATATTTT. This sequence joins TRBV18 and TRBJ1-3; D not resolved. The CDR3 has 16 residues. The germline V gene encodes CDR1 KGHSH and CDR2 LQKENI. V gave up 3 bases and J gave up 2 bases, with 14 bases separating them.

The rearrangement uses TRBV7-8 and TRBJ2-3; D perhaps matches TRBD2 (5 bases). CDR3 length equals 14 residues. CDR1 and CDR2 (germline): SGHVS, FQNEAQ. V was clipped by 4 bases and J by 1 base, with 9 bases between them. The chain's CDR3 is CASSSGWGTDTQYF. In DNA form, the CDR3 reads TGTGCCAGCAGCTCGGGGTGGGGCACAGATACGCAGTATTTT. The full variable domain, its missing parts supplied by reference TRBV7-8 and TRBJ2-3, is GAGVSQSPRYKVAKRGQDVALRCDPISGHVSLFWYQQALGQGPEFLTYFQNEAQLDKSGLPSDRFFAERPEGSVSTLKIQRTQQEDSAVYLCASSSGWGTDTQYFGPGTRLTVL.

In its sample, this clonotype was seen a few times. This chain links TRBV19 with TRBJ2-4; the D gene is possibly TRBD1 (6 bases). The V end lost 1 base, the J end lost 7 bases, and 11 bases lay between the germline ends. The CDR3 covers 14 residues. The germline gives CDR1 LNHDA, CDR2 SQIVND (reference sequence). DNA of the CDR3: TGTGCCAGTAGTATAGCTCCTGACAGGAACATTCAGTACTTC. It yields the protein CASSIAPDRNIQYF.

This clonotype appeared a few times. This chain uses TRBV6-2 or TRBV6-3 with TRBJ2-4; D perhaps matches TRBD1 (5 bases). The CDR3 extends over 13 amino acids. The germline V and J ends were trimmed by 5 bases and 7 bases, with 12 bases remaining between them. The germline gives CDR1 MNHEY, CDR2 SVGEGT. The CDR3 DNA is TGTGCCAGCAGTGGCCAGGGCTGGAACATTCAGTACTTC. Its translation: CASSGQGWNIQYF.

CDR3 sequence (DNA): TGTGCCAGCAGCCTGATAGCGGGGGGAATTACCGGGGAGCTGTTTTTT. Protein sequence: CASSLIAGGITGELFF. The chain is built from TRBV3-1 and TRBJ2-2; the match to TRBD2 covers 10 bases. V gave up 4 bases and J gave up 5 bases; unmatched junction bases: 7. Germline CDR1 and CDR2: LGHDT and YNNKEL (reference sequence). The CDR3 loop spans 16 amino acids.

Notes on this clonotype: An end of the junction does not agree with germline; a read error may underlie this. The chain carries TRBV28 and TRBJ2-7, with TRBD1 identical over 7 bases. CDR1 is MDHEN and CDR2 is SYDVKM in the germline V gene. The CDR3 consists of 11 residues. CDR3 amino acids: CASSPGTVDHF. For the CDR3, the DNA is TGTGCCAGCAGTCCTGGGACAGTCGATCACTTC.

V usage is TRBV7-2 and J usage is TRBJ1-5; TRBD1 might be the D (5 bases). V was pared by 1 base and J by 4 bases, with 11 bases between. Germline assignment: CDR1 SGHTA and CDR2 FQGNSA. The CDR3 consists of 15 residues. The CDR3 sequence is CASSLGGRENQPQHF. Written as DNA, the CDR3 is TGTGCCAGCAGCTTAGGTGGCAGGGAAAATCAGCCCCAGCATTTT.

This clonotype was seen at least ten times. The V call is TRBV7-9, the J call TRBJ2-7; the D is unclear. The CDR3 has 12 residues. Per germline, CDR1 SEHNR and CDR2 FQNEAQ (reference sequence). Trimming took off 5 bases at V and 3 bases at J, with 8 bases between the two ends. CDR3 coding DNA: TGTGCCAGCAGCCCCGATGTCTACGAGCAGTACTTC. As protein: CASSPDVYEQYF.

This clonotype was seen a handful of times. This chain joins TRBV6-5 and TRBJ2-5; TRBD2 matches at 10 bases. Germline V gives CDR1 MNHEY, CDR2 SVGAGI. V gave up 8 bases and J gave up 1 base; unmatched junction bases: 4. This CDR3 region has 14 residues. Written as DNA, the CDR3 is TGTGCCAGCGGAGCGGGGGGGATCCAAGAGACCCAGTACTTC. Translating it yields CASGAGGIQETQYF.

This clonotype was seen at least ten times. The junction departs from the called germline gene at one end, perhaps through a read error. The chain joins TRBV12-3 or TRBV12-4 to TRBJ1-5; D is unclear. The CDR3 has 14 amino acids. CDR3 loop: CASSLGGSNQPQHF. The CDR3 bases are TGTGCCAGCAGCTTAGGAGGGAGCAATCAGCCCCAGCATTTT.

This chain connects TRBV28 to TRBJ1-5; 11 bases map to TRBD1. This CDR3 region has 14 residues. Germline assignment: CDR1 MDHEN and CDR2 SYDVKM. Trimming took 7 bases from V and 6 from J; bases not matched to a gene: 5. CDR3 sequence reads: CASTLGQGGQPQHF. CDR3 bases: TGTGCCAGCACCCTGGGACAGGGGGGTCAGCCCCAGCATTTT. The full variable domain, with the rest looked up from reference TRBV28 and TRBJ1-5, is DVKVTQSSRYLVKRTGEKVFLECVQDMDHENMFWYRQDPGLGLRLIYFSYDVKMKEKGDIPEGYSVSREKKERFSLILESASTNQTSMYLCASTLGQGGQPQHFGDGTRLSIL.

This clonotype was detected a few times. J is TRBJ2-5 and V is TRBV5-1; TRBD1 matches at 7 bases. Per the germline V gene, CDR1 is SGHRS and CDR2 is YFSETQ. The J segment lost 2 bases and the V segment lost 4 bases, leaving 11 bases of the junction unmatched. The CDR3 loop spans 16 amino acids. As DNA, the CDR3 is TGCGCCAGCAGCAAGTATGACAGGGCTGAGCAAGAGACCCAGTACTTC. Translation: CASSKYDRAEQETQYF.

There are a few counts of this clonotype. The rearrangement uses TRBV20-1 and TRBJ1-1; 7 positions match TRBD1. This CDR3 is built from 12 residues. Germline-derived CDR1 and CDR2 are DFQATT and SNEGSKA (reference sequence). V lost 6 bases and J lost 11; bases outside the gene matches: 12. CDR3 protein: CSASTGAVGAFF. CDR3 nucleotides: TGCAGTGCGTCCACAGGGGCGGTCGGGGCTTTCTTT.

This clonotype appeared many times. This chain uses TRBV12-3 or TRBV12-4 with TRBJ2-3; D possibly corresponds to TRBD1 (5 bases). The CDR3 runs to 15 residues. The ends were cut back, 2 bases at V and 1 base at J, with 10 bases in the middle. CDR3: CASSLPGLGTDTQYF. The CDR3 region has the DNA TGTGCCAGCAGTTTACCAGGGTTGGGCACAGATACGCAGTATTTT.